This T cell receptor (beta chain) was identified in a study of somatic mutations in cytotoxic T cells in rheumatoid arthritis. Concerning this clone: The antigen is unknown.

Germline assignment: CDR1 MDHEN and CDR2 SYDVKM. CDR3 length: 12 residues. V was clipped by 5 bases and J by 7 bases, with 11 bases between them. The protocol was immunoSEQ multiplex PCR, while the TCRdb copy is restricted to in-frame clones and leaves out a portion. The sample lists under 15,000 clones; 80% were seen once. Findings and caveats of the study: No antigen targets were known for the expanded CD8+ clones. Age-dependent increases in CD8+ clonality occurred in rheumatoid arthritis patients but not in healthy controls.

Isolating CD4+ and CD8+ cells involved positive magnetic bead selection on an AutoMACS. Their purity was then checked by flow cytometry. The chain links TRBV28 to TRBJ1-1; D perhaps matches TRBD1 (5 bases). The sequencing input was CD8+ T cells sorted from blood. This receptor was identified in a man in his fifties or sixties in good health. Written as DNA, the CDR3 is TGTGCCAGCAGTAGCGGGGGGGTTGAAGCTTTCTTT. Translation: CASSSGGVEAFF.